These 20 T cell receptor beta chains were all obtained from the same sample, sequenced in a study of early T cells in non-severe SARS-CoV-2 infection. Using its own MiXCR run on the 5' RACE reads, TCRdb lists one record per CDR3 protein. The sample gives more than 50,000 distinct CDR3 sequences, roughly 9.2% of which show up once; 4.2% is in the top ten. The specimen sequenced was whole blood. All receptors come from an adult who was a healthcare worker with PCR-confirmed SARS-CoV-2 infection or an uninfected control (not recorded which).

In this sample, this clonotype turned up many times. The genes are TRBV6-2 or TRBV6-3 and TRBJ2-2; D possibly corresponds to TRBD1 (6 bases). The germline V gene has CDR1 MNHEY and CDR2 SVGEGT. The CDR3 totals 14 residues. V shed 1 base and J shed 6 bases, with 9 bases lying between them. The CDR3 protein is CASSYYPGAGELFF. The CDR3 DNA is TGTGCCAGCAGTTACTACCCAGGGGCCGGGGAGCTGTTTTTT.

The V gene is TRBV5-8, the J gene TRBJ2-7; D perhaps matches TRBD2 (5 bases). The V gene lost 2 bases and the J gene lost 2 bases, with 20 bases spanning the gap. From germline, CDR1 is SGHTS and CDR2 YDEGEE. The CDR3 is 17 amino acids. The CDR3 loop reads CASSFVLSGGIAYEQYF. Written as DNA, the CDR3 is TGTGCCAGCAGCTTTGTCTTGTCAGGAGGAATAGCCTACGAGCAGTACTTC.

This clonotype was seen many times. V and J are TRBV7-9 and TRBJ2-1; 8 nucleotides align to TRBD1. Germline V CDR1 and CDR2: SEHNR, FQNEAQ (reference sequence). The V segment lost 5 bases and the J segment 3 bases; nucleotides outside the gene matches: 6. The CDR3 consists of 15 residues. Here the CDR3 reads CASSRAGGLYNEQFF. The DNA of the CDR3 is TGTGCCAGCAGCCGGGCAGGGGGCCTCTACAATGAGCAGTTCTTC.

In this sample, this clonotype turned up many times. The rearrangement uses TRBV7-6 and TRBJ2-3, with 7 bases aligning to TRBD1. CDR3 size: 13 residues. Germline loops: CDR1 SGHVS, CDR2 FNYEAQ. V shed 7 bases and J 2 bases; nucleotides not matched to a gene: 3. The CDR3 nucleotides are TGTGCCAGCAAGGGGGCCCTCACAGATACGCAGTATTTT. Encoded protein: CASKGALTDTQYF. Complete variable domain (other parts from reference TRBV7-6 and TRBJ2-3): GAGVSQSPRYKVTKRGQDVALRCDPISGHVSLYWYRQALGQGPEFLTYFNYEAQQDKSGLPNDRFSAERPEGSISTLTIQRTEQRDSAMYRCASKGALTDTQYFGPGTRLTVL.

Of note for this clonotype: It may be a read error: a sequence one base away is much more abundant. This rearrangement joins TRBV5-5 to TRBJ2-1; 8 bases are shared with TRBD2. Looked up from germline, CDR1 is SGHKS and CDR2 is YYEKEE (reference sequence). This CDR3 spans 13 amino acids. The CDR3 DNA sequence: TGTGTCAGCAGCCCGGGGGGGTACAATGAGCAGTTCTTC. It is translated as CVSSPGGYNEQFF.

This clonotype was detected ten times or more. The V gene is TRBV13, the J gene TRBJ2-5; D perhaps matches TRBD1 (5 bases). Trimming pared 5 bases from V and 5 bases from J, leaving 12 bases between. This CDR3 is 13 amino acids long. Germline-derived CDR1 and CDR2 are PRHDT and FYEKMQ (reference sequence). CDR3 in amino acids: CASSLQGVETQYF. The CDR3 nucleotides are TGTGCCAGCAGCCTCCAAGGGGTGGAGACCCAGTACTTC.

This clonotype was found many times. This chain connects TRBV5-1 to TRBJ2-5; the D gene is possibly TRBD1 (7 bases). This CDR3 has 14 residues. Germline lookup yields CDR1 SGHRS and CDR2 YFSETQ. V was shortened by 0 bases and J by 5 bases, with 11 bases between the two germline ends. The CDR3 spells CASSLDAGGETQYF. The CDR3 DNA reads TGCGCCAGCAGCTTGGATGCAGGGGGGGAGACCCAGTACTTC.

This clonotype was observed many times. The chain recombines TRBV7-2 with TRBJ2-3; TRBD2 matches 7 bases. This CDR3 spans 16 amino acids. CDR1 and CDR2 from the germline V gene are SGHTA and FQGNSA. Trimming cost V 1 base and J 1 base; bases outside gene matches: 5. The CDR3 nucleotides are TGTGCCAGCAGCTTAGTCCTAGCGGTAGGCACAGATACGCAGTATTTT. Its translation: CASSLVLAVGTDTQYF.

There are many counts of this clonotype. J is TRBJ2-2 and V is TRBV25-1; a possible D gene is TRBD1 (6 bases). The CDR3 totals 14 residues. Germline lookup yields CDR1 MGHDK and CDR2 SYGVNS. V was trimmed by 8 bases and J by 6 bases, leaving 16 bases between them. DNA for the CDR3: TGTGCCAGCCACATACCCCACAGGGCCGGGGAGCTGTTTTTT. Translation gives CASHIPHRAGELFF.

This clonotype showed up many times. The gene calls are TRBV18 and TRBJ2-5; D not certain. This CDR3 spans 12 amino acids. V was clipped by 1 base and J by 2 bases, with 2 bases between them. Germline V gives CDR1 KGHSH, CDR2 LQKENI. CDR3 coding DNA: TGTGCCAGCTCACCACAACAAGAGACCCAGTACTTC. As protein: CASSPQQETQYF.

This clonotype was counted ten times or more. The V and J genes are TRBV12-3 or TRBV12-4 and TRBJ1-2; 10 bases agree with TRBD1. The CDR3 runs 15 residues. J was trimmed by 2 bases and V by 5 bases; bases with no gene match: 5. Written as DNA, the CDR3 is TGTGCCAGCAGTCCCCGGACAGGGGGAAACTATGGCTACACCTTC. As protein: CASSPRTGGNYGYTF.

Many counts were recorded for this clonotype. The chain combines TRBV7-6 with TRBJ1-3, with D tentatively TRBD1 (5 bases). V was pared by 5 bases and J by 0 bases, with 14 bases between. Germline loops: CDR1 SGHVS, CDR2 FNYEAQ. The CDR3 extends over 16 amino acids. This chain's CDR3 is CASSVSPRGSGNTIYF. As DNA, the CDR3 is TGTGCCAGCAGCGTATCCCCAAGGGGCTCTGGAAACACCATATATTTT.

This clonotype showed up many times. The genes are TRBV5-4 and TRBJ2-5; D is uncertain. CDR1 is SGHNT and CDR2 is YYREEE in the germline V gene (reference sequence). This CDR3 is 14 amino acids long. With 5 bases removed from V and 4 bases from J, the gap between germline ends came to 15 bases. CDR3 sequence: CASSPVGPAETQYF. The CDR3 DNA sequence: TGTGCCAGCAGTCCCGTAGGCCCGGCAGAGACCCAGTACTTC.

This clonotype was observed at least ten times. The V gene is TRBV7-2, the J gene TRBJ2-6; D is unresolved. The CDR3 length is 15 residues. Trimming removed 1 base at V and 5 bases at J, with 9 bases between. Germline CDR1 and CDR2: SGHTA and FQGNSA. The CDR3 coding sequence is TGTGCCAGCAGCTTAGGACCTATTCGGGCCAACGTCCTGACTTTC. It is translated as CASSLGPIRANVLTF.

This clonotype showed up many times. The genes are TRBV7-2 and TRBJ2-5; 10 nucleotides line up with TRBD2. In germline, CDR1 is SGHTA, CDR2 FQGNSA. J gave up 2 bases and V 5 bases, and 2 bases lay outside the gene matches. The CDR3 spans 14 residues. CDR3 nucleotides: TGTGCCAGCAGCATGGGACTAGCGCAAGAGACCCAGTACTTC. Its translation is CASSMGLAQETQYF.

This rearrangement joins TRBV4-2 to TRBJ1-2; D unresolved. The CDR3 consists of 17 residues. Germline lookup yields CDR1 LGHNA and CDR2 YNFKEQ. V lost 6 bases, J lost 1 base, and 21 bases lay in between. The CDR3 DNA sequence: TGTGCCAGCAGGCCTGGGGTACATCCGGACCGTAACTATGGCTACACCTTC. Protein sequence: CASRPGVHPDRNYGYTF.

The sample holds many counts of this clonotype. This rearrangement joins TRBV27 to TRBJ2-2, with D perhaps matching TRBD2 (6 bases). CDR3 size: 15 residues. Germline CDR1 is MNHEY and CDR2 is SMNVEV (reference sequence). V was shortened by 8 bases and J by 3 bases, with 16 bases between the two germline ends. The CDR3 spells CASLFRRVDTGELFF. The CDR3 DNA reads TGTGCCAGCCTCTTTAGGAGGGTGGACACCGGGGAGCTGTTTTTT.

This clonotype was seen repeatedly, ten times or more. V gene TRBV5-1 combines with J gene TRBJ1-1, with TRBD1 identical over 7 bases. Germline CDR1 and CDR2: SGHRS and YFSETQ. Trimming cost V 4 bases and J 4 bases; bases outside gene matches: 7. CDR3 length: 14 amino acids. Here the CDR3 reads CASSPQGGVTEAFF. In DNA form, the CDR3 reads TGCGCCAGCAGCCCGCAGGGGGGGGTCACTGAAGCTTTCTTT.

This clonotype was detected a few times. The CDR3 region has the DNA TGTGCCTGGAGCGACAGGGGAAAACTGTTTTTT. It yields the protein CAWSDRGKLFF. V is TRBV30 and J is TRBJ1-4; 8 bases fit TRBD1. CDR3 size: 11 residues. Germline V gene sequence: CDR1 GTSNPN, CDR2 SVGIG (reference sequence). The J segment lost 10 bases and the V segment lost 3 bases, leaving 1 base of the junction unmatched. The full variable domain, completed using reference TRBV30 and TRBJ1-4, is SQTIHQWPATLVQPVGSPLSLECTVEGTSNPNLYWYRQAAGRGLQLLFYSVGIGQISSEVPQNLSASRPQDRQFILSSKKLLLSDSGFYLCAWSDRGKLFFGSGTQLSVL.

This clonotype has ten or more counts. The genes are TRBV29-1 and TRBJ2-2; D not certain. V lost 4 bases, J lost 1 base, and 10 bases lay in between. The CDR3 has 14 amino acids. The germline CDR1 and CDR2 sequences are SQVTM and ANQGSEA. As DNA, the CDR3 is TGCAGCGTTGCAGGACCCTTGAACACCGGGGAGCTGTTTTTT. This encodes CSVAGPLNTGELFF.